This entry features one TCR beta chain sequence. The antigen is not known. The record originates from a study of blood T cells in healthy people across ages. Study observations and caveats: Older individuals had lower TCR beta diversity per million T cells (the decline was roughly linear).

A J-beta primer mix and a sample-barcoded 5' primer were used in a second PCR of roughly 6 to 11 cycles. TCRdb fed the 5' RACE reads into MiXCR, producing one record per CDR3 protein. The sample contains around 1,800,000 distinct CDR3 sequences, about 39% of which appear only once. The germline V gene encodes CDR1 MNHNY and CDR2 SVGAGI (reference sequence). The CDR3 has 15 amino acids. V was trimmed by 4 bases and J by 1 base, leaving 12 bases between them. The chain carries TRBV6-6 and TRBJ2-3, with unresolved D. This clonotype was obtained from a human donor in good health. Sequences were obtained from blood. In DNA form, the CDR3 reads TGTGCCAGCAGTTCACCCTGGTCGCGCACAGATACGCAGTATTTT. It codes for CASSSPWSRTDTQYF.